The entry that follows covers one T cell receptor (beta chain) sequence. This record comes from a study of metastatic and nonmetastatic thyroid tumors. All patients were treatment-naive before thyroid surgery. As handled by the study authors: Construction of a distant-metastasis classifier for papillary thyroid cancer relied on CDR3 differences across clinicopathological groups. TCRdb called clones again from the PCR reads with MiXCR. Clone size and V and J calls follow TCRdb, not the original study. Altogether approximately 84,000 clones are present, approximately 15% being singletons, with the ten largest covering 3% to 4.5%. Sequenced material: blood. The clonotype comes from a female donor with papillary thyroid cancer or a benign thyroid nodule (not recorded which). Some clones in this sample may be carry-over from other donors' samples.

DNA of the CDR3: TGTGCCAGCAGCTTGTGGGACAGGGGTTACGAGCAGTACTTC. Amino acid sequence: CASSLWDRGYEQYF. The chain carries TRBV5-6 and TRBJ2-7; 10 positions agree with TRBD1. J gave up 4 bases and V 1 base, and 2 bases lay outside the gene matches. The CDR3 is made up of 14 amino acids. Germline CDR1 SGHDT, CDR2 YYEEEE.